This T cell receptor (beta chain) was recorded in a study of control samples from healthy donors and cancer patients. J was trimmed by 8 bases and V by 6 bases; bases with no gene match: 8. The germline gives CDR1 MNHNY, CDR2 SVGAGI (reference sequence). CDR3 size: 14 residues. Turning to this clone: Other nucleotide sequences in the sample specify the same CDR3.

Sequencing used immunoSEQ multiplex PCR; TCRdb keeps in-frame clones, though not all of them. The sample yields about 120,000 clones, more than 75% seen once. This rearrangement joins TRBV6-6 to TRBJ2-1; 9 bases are shared with TRBD1. Sequencing input: blood. The clonotype was recovered from a woman in her sixties or seventies in good health. This chain's CDR3 is CASRPGQGWDEQFF. CDR3 coding DNA: TGTGCCAGCAGACCGGGACAGGGATGGGATGAGCAGTTCTTC.